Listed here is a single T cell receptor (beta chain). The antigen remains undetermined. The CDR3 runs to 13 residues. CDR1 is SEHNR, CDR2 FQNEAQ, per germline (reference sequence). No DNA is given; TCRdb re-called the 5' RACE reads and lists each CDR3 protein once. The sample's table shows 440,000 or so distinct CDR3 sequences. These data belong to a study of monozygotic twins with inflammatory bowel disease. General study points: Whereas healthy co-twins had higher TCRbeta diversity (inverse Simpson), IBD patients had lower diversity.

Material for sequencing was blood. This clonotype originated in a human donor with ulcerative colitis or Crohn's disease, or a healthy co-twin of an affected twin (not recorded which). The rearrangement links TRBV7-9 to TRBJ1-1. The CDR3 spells CASSLSVNTEAFF.